Listed below are T cell receptor beta chains from one sample, sequenced in a study of beta chain features in type 1 diabetes. The table came from immunoSEQ multiplex PCR; TCRdb's copy has only in-frame clones and leaves some out. The sample consists of about 360,000 clones, about 12% of them appearing once. Sequencing input: naive CD4+ T cells from blood. Receptors were obtained from a man between 18 and 29 years old in good health. CDR3s include the opening cysteine and the closing phenylalanine or tryptophan. D genes are given only for firm matches. Clone size is not always given. Where it is, it says once, few, many or a class for expanded clones.

v_call: TRBV7-2; clone_size: NA; j_call: TRBJ2-1; d_call: TRBD1; cdr3_nt: TGTGCCAGCAGCACCGGGACAGGGAGCTGGGAGCAGTTCTTC; cdr3_aa: CASSTGTGSWEQFF
v_call: TRBV2; clone_size: many; j_call: TRBJ2-7; d_call: NA; cdr3_nt: TGTGCCAGCTCCCCCGACGAGCAGTACTTC; cdr3_aa: CASSPDEQYF
v_call: TRBV5-4; clone_size: NA; j_call: TRBJ2-7; d_call: NA; cdr3_nt: TGTGCCAGCAGCTTCAGGAACTCCTACGAGCAGTACTTC; cdr3_aa: CASSFRNSYEQYF
v_call: TRBV25-1; clone_size: few; j_call: TRBJ2-3; d_call: TRBD1; cdr3_nt: TGTGCCAGCTCCCGGGACAGGACTTTAGATACGCAGTATTTT; cdr3_aa: CASSRDRTLDTQYF
v_call: TRBV4-1; clone_size: few; j_call: TRBJ2-1; d_call: TRBD1; cdr3_nt: TGCGCCAGCAGCCAGGGACAGGGGGCGAGGAATGAGCAGTTCTTC; cdr3_aa: CASSQGQGARNEQFF
v_call: TRBV11-1; clone_size: NA; j_call: TRBJ2-3; d_call: NA; cdr3_nt: TGTGCCAGCAGCTTAGTGCAGGGGTATGGAGATACGCAGTATTTT; cdr3_aa: CASSLVQGYGDTQYF
v_call: TRBV9; clone_size: few; j_call: TRBJ2-3; d_call: NA; cdr3_nt: TGTGCCAGCAGCGTAGGTTCACTTACTAGCACAGATACGCAGTATTTT; cdr3_aa: CASSVGSLTSTDTQYF
v_call: TRBV4-3; clone_size: NA; j_call: TRBJ1-2; d_call: NA; cdr3_nt: TGCGCCAGCAGCCCTGCGCACGGCAGGAACAGAGGCTACACCTTC; cdr3_aa: CASSPAHGRNRGYTF
v_call: TRBV5-6; clone_size: few; j_call: TRBJ1-2; d_call: TRBD1; cdr3_nt: TGTGCCAGCAGCCCAGACCCGGGACAGGGAAACTATGGCTACACCTTC; cdr3_aa: CASSPDPGQGNYGYTF
v_call: TRBV14; clone_size: NA; j_call: TRBJ2-1; d_call: TRBD2; cdr3_nt: TGTGCCAGCAGCCACCTAGCGGGGGGGCCCTACAATGAGCAGTTCTTC; cdr3_aa: CASSHLAGGPYNEQFF
v_call: TRBV7-3; clone_size: NA; j_call: TRBJ1-6; d_call: TRBD1; cdr3_nt: TGTGCCAGCAGCTCATGGGACAGGAGCTCCTATAATTCACCCCTCCACTTT; cdr3_aa: CASSSWDRSSYNSPLHF
v_call: TRBV30; clone_size: few; j_call: TRBJ2-7; d_call: NA; cdr3_nt: TGTGCCTGGAGATTGGGAGGACAGGCCTCCTACGAGCAGTACTTC; cdr3_aa: CAWRLGGQASYEQYF
v_call: TRBV7-2; clone_size: NA; j_call: TRBJ2-7; d_call: TRBD1; cdr3_nt: TGTGCCAGCAGCTTAGGGCAGGGTTACAGGGGGCGATACGAGCAGTACTTC; cdr3_aa: CASSLGQGYRGRYEQYF
v_call: TRBV9; clone_size: NA; j_call: TRBJ2-3; d_call: NA; cdr3_nt: TGTGCCAGCAGCGCACCGCCGAGCGGTTGGCCCAAATCCCCTTCTAGCACAGATACGCAGTATTTT; cdr3_aa: CASSAPPSGWPKSPSSTDTQYF
v_call: TRBV7-2; clone_size: NA; j_call: TRBJ2-7; d_call: TRBD2; cdr3_nt: TGTGCCAGCAGCTTAGCGTTCGGGACTAGCGCCTACGAGCAGTACTTC; cdr3_aa: CASSLAFGTSAYEQYF
v_call: TRBV7-6; clone_size: few; j_call: TRBJ2-7; d_call: NA; cdr3_nt: TGTGCCAGCAGCTTGGGCAGGGCGGCCCACGAGCAGTACTTC; cdr3_aa: CASSLGRAAHEQYF
v_call: TRBV5-1; clone_size: NA; j_call: TRBJ1-5; d_call: NA; cdr3_nt: TGCGCCAGCAGCTTGGGAGTCAATCAGCCCCAGCATTTT; cdr3_aa: CASSLGVNQPQHF
v_call: TRBV27; clone_size: NA; j_call: TRBJ2-3; d_call: NA; cdr3_nt: TGTGCCAGCAGTTTACTCCTCACAGATACGCAGTATTTT; cdr3_aa: CASSLLLTDTQYF
v_call: TRBV9; clone_size: few; j_call: TRBJ2-3; d_call: NA; cdr3_nt: TGTGCCAGCAGCGCAACCCCCAGGAGGACAGATACGCAGTATTTT; cdr3_aa: CASSATPRRTDTQYF
v_call: TRBV5-1; clone_size: few; j_call: TRBJ2-3; d_call: NA; cdr3_nt: TGCGCCAGCAGCTTAGGAGGGCAAGATACGCAGTATTTT; cdr3_aa: CASSLGGQDTQYF
v_call: TRBV30; clone_size: few; j_call: TRBJ2-7; d_call: NA; cdr3_nt: TGTGCCTGGAGGGGACTCTCTGGCGGCTACGAGCAGTACTTC; cdr3_aa: CAWRGLSGGYEQYF
v_call: TRBV10-3; clone_size: once; j_call: TRBJ2-3; d_call: TRBD1; cdr3_nt: TGTGCCATCAGGGACATGACAGGGGATGCGGGTGGCACAGATACGCAGTATTTT; cdr3_aa: CAIRDMTGDAGGTDTQYF
v_call: TRBV4-2; clone_size: NA; j_call: TRBJ1-6; d_call: TRBD1; cdr3_nt: TGTGCCAGCAGCGTTTCCCGGGACAGGGATTATAATTCACCCCTCCACTTT; cdr3_aa: CASSVSRDRDYNSPLHF
v_call: TRBV18; clone_size: NA; j_call: TRBJ2-7; d_call: TRBD1; cdr3_nt: TGTGCCAGCTCACCTATGGGACAGTCAAGCGAGCAGTACTTC; cdr3_aa: CASSPMGQSSEQYF
v_call: TRBV7-6; clone_size: few; j_call: TRBJ1-1; d_call: NA; cdr3_nt: TGTGCCAGCAGCCTGGGACACCCGAACACTGAAGCTTTCTTT; cdr3_aa: CASSLGHPNTEAFF
v_call: TRBV14; clone_size: NA; j_call: TRBJ1-2; d_call: NA; cdr3_nt: TGTGCCAGCAGCCAAACCGTCAACACCCCTAACTATGGCTACACCTTC; cdr3_aa: CASSQTVNTPNYGYTF
v_call: TRBV19; clone_size: few; j_call: TRBJ1-1; d_call: TRBD1; cdr3_nt: TGTGCCAGCGTGAACGACAGGGGGCGAGTTAAGACTGAAGCTTTCTTT; cdr3_aa: CASVNDRGRVKTEAFF
v_call: TRBV12-5; clone_size: NA; j_call: TRBJ2-5; d_call: NA; cdr3_nt: TGTGCTAGTGGCCCGGGGTGGGAGACCCAGTACTTC; cdr3_aa: CASGPGWETQYF
v_call: TRBV15; clone_size: few; j_call: TRBJ2-2; d_call: NA; cdr3_nt: TGTGCCACCAGCAGAGAATACAGGACCAACACCGGGGAGCTGTTTTTT; cdr3_aa: CATSREYRTNTGELFF
v_call: TRBV28; clone_size: NA; j_call: TRBJ1-5; d_call: NA; cdr3_nt: TGTGCCAGCGGTGTGAGGGCTCAGCCCCAGCATTTT; cdr3_aa: CASGVRAQPQHF
v_call: TRBV5-5; clone_size: NA; j_call: TRBJ2-6; d_call: NA; cdr3_nt: TGTGCCAGCAGCTTGGGGGAGGACGGGGCCAACGTCCTGACTTTC; cdr3_aa: CASSLGEDGANVLTF
v_call: TRBV6-5; clone_size: once; j_call: TRBJ2-2; d_call: NA; cdr3_nt: TGTGCCAGCAGTTATAGGAGCAGTGGCACCGGGGAGCTGTTTTTT; cdr3_aa: CASSYRSSGTGELFF
v_call: TRBV18; clone_size: NA; j_call: TRBJ1-3; d_call: NA; cdr3_nt: TGTGCCAGCTCACCGAACAGAGGGAGGAACACCATATATTTT; cdr3_aa: CASSPNRGRNTIYF
v_call: TRBV5-1; clone_size: few; j_call: TRBJ2-7; d_call: TRBD2; cdr3_nt: TGCGCCAGCAGCCCGGTGGCGGGAGTGGACTACGAGCAGTACTTC; cdr3_aa: CASSPVAGVDYEQYF
v_call: TRBV28; clone_size: few; j_call: TRBJ2-5; d_call: TRBD2; cdr3_nt: TGTGCCAGCAGTCCCGGGACTAGCGCGCAAGAGACCCAGTACTTC; cdr3_aa: CASSPGTSAQETQYF
v_call: TRBV5-1; clone_size: NA; j_call: TRBJ2-1; d_call: TRBD2; cdr3_nt: TGCGCCAGCAGCTTCCGACTAGCGGGAGAGATACGCAATGAGCAGTTCTTC; cdr3_aa: CASSFRLAGEIRNEQFF
v_call: TRBV28; clone_size: few; j_call: TRBJ1-5; d_call: NA; cdr3_nt: TGTGCCAGCAGTCTCAGGGAGCCCCAGCATTTT; cdr3_aa: CASSLREPQHF
v_call: TRBV30; clone_size: few; j_call: TRBJ1-3; d_call: NA; cdr3_nt: TGTGCCTGGATCTCGGGGGGAGCTGGAAACACCATATATTTT; cdr3_aa: CAWISGGAGNTIYF
v_call: TRBV28; clone_size: few; j_call: TRBJ1-5; d_call: NA; cdr3_nt: TGTGCCAGCAGGGTTGGGCGGGGACAGCCCCAGCATTTT; cdr3_aa: CASRVGRGQPQHF
v_call: TRBV6-4; clone_size: few; j_call: TRBJ1-1; d_call: NA; cdr3_nt: TGTGCCAGCAGTGACTCGGGGGCACAGACTGAAGCTTTCTTT; cdr3_aa: CASSDSGAQTEAFF
v_call: TRBV30; clone_size: NA; j_call: TRBJ1-2; d_call: TRBD1; cdr3_nt: TGTGCCTGGACAGGGGGAGACTATGGCTACACCTTC; cdr3_aa: CAWTGGDYGYTF
v_call: TRBV6-1; clone_size: NA; j_call: TRBJ2-2; d_call: NA; cdr3_nt: TGTGCCAGCAGGAGAGAGAACACCGGGGAGCTGTTTTTT; cdr3_aa: CASRRENTGELFF
v_call: TRBV18; clone_size: NA; j_call: TRBJ1-5; d_call: NA; cdr3_nt: TGTGCCAGCTCGCCCGGACAGTATAGCAATCAGCCCCAGCATTTT; cdr3_aa: CASSPGQYSNQPQHF
v_call: TRBV18; clone_size: NA; j_call: TRBJ1-1; d_call: NA; cdr3_nt: TGTGCCAGCTCACCACAGACAAGGAACACTGAAGCTTTCTTT; cdr3_aa: CASSPQTRNTEAFF
v_call: TRBV19; clone_size: NA; j_call: TRBJ1-5; d_call: TRBD1; cdr3_nt: TGTGGAGCCGGGACAGGGCACAATCAGCCCCAGCATTTT; cdr3_aa: CGAGTGHNQPQHF
v_call: TRBV4-2; clone_size: NA; j_call: TRBJ2-3; d_call: NA; cdr3_nt: TGTGCCACCAGCACCCAGGATACGCAGTATTTT; cdr3_aa: CATSTQDTQYF
v_call: TRBV27; clone_size: NA; j_call: TRBJ2-1; d_call: NA; cdr3_nt: TGTGCCAGCAGTTTAAATTCCCGTTACAATGAGCAGTTCTTC; cdr3_aa: CASSLNSRYNEQFF
v_call: TRBV30; clone_size: few; j_call: TRBJ1-2; d_call: NA; cdr3_nt: TGTGCCTGGAGTGTTAGGCAGGACTATGGCTACACCTTC; cdr3_aa: CAWSVRQDYGYTF
v_call: TRBV6-1; clone_size: NA; j_call: TRBJ1-2; d_call: NA; cdr3_nt: TGTGCCAGCAGTGAGGCGGGGTTAGCTAACTATGGCTACACCTTC; cdr3_aa: CASSEAGLANYGYTF
v_call: TRBV30; clone_size: NA; j_call: TRBJ2-5; d_call: NA; cdr3_nt: TGTGCCTGGAGTCTTACCGGGGGTTGGGAAGAGACCCAGTACTTC; cdr3_aa: CAWSLTGGWEETQYF
v_call: TRBV9; clone_size: few; j_call: TRBJ2-3; d_call: NA; cdr3_nt: TGTGCCAGCAGCGGAAACTCCTGGTCCTATACGCAGTATTTT; cdr3_aa: CASSGNSWSYTQYF
v_call: TRBV12-5; clone_size: few; j_call: TRBJ2-6; d_call: NA; cdr3_nt: TGTGCTAGTGGTTTAGACACCAACTCTGGGGCCAACGTCCTGACTTTC; cdr3_aa: CASGLDTNSGANVLTF
v_call: TRBV4-2; clone_size: few; j_call: TRBJ1-3; d_call: NA; cdr3_nt: TGTGCCAGCAGCCAAGAGGGCAGGGTGAGCTCTGGAAACACCATATATTTT; cdr3_aa: CASSQEGRVSSGNTIYF
v_call: TRBV5-4; clone_size: few; j_call: TRBJ1-2; d_call: NA; cdr3_nt: TGTGCCAGCAGCTTGTCGGGGAGGTACTATGGCTACACCTTC; cdr3_aa: CASSLSGRYYGYTF
v_call: TRBV4-2; clone_size: few; j_call: TRBJ1-2; d_call: TRBD1; cdr3_nt: TGTGCCAGCAGCCATCCCAACTCTCAGGGGGCGGGTGGCTACACCTTC; cdr3_aa: CASSHPNSQGAGGYTF
v_call: TRBV7-9; clone_size: NA; j_call: TRBJ2-2; d_call: NA; cdr3_nt: TGTGCCAGCAGCCTCAGGGGCCGCGGGGAGCTGTTTTTT; cdr3_aa: CASSLRGRGELFF
v_call: TRBV7-8; clone_size: NA; j_call: TRBJ1-5; d_call: NA; cdr3_nt: TGTGCCAGCAGCCCAGGGAACTATCAGCCCCAGCATTTT; cdr3_aa: CASSPGNYQPQHF
v_call: TRBV7-2; clone_size: few; j_call: TRBJ2-7; d_call: TRBD2; cdr3_nt: TGTGCCAGCAGCTCCGAACTAGCGGGGGGTGCCCACGAGCAGTACTTC; cdr3_aa: CASSSELAGGAHEQYF
v_call: TRBV29-1; clone_size: few; j_call: TRBJ2-3; d_call: NA; cdr3_nt: TGCAGCGTTGCTAGGGGAAAGGCAGATACGCAGTATTTT; cdr3_aa: CSVARGKADTQYF
v_call: TRBV20-1; clone_size: few; j_call: TRBJ2-7; d_call: NA; cdr3_nt: TGCAGTGCTCATACAGGGTACGAGCAGTACTTC; cdr3_aa: CSAHTGYEQYF